This TCR beta chain emerged from a study of T cell responses to AZD1222 COVID-19 vaccine. Findings of the study overall: Just a handful of people given AZD1222 tested seropositive at baseline.

Clones were read by immunoSEQ multiplex PCR, and TCRdb kept only the in-frame ones, dropping some. The repertoire holds approximately 80,000 clones, 75% to 90% seen once, with roughly 24% in the top ten. The sample holds a few counts of this clone. Its specificity is not known. CDR3 length equals 15 residues. The V and J ends lost 3 bases and 2 bases, in that order; junction bases with no gene match: 4. CDR1 LNHDA and CDR2 SQIVND come from the germline V gene (reference sequence). The chain joins TRBV19 to TRBJ2-7; the match to TRBD2 covers 10 bases. This sample comprised peripheral blood, obtained on day 0 of AZD1222 vaccination. The clonotype was recovered from an adult in good health. CDR3 nucleotides: TGTGCCAGTAGTATCGGCGGGACTAGCGCCTACGAGCAGTACTTC. Translated: CASSIGGTSAYEQYF.